These T cell receptor beta chains were read from a single sample in a study of cytomegalovirus exposure and HLA in healthy donors. The table came from immunoSEQ multiplex PCR; TCRdb's copy has only in-frame clones and leaves some out. This sample has under 250,000 clones; around 81% occur once, and the top ten carry about 7.5%. Sequences were obtained from PBMCs. These receptors came from a woman aged 55-70 years in good health and CMV-seropositive. CDR3s leave out the opening cysteine and the closing phenylalanine or tryptophan. Each record gives: J gene, clone size, D gene, V gene, CDR3 protein. A D gene is named only where the DNA matches it firmly. A clone size is listed for some rows: how often the clone was seen (once, few, many), or a class if it is expanded.

TRBJ1-1	once	NA	TRBV27	ASSLEYRANTEAF
TRBJ1-1	once	NA	TRBV11-2	ASRSQNMNTEAF
TRBJ2-3	NA	TRBD1	TRBV6-1	ASLLGQGGDTQY
TRBJ1-1	NA	NA	TRBV30	AWSSPNTWNTEAF
TRBJ2-3	NA	TRBD2	TRBV11-1	ASSLGLAGVGDTQY
TRBJ2-7	NA	TRBD2	TRBV28	ASSPGLGPTYEQY
NA	NA	TRBD1	TRBV19	ASATGTVLYEQY
TRBJ1-1	NA	NA	TRBV27	ASSPRPTGNTEAF
TRBJ2-2	NA	TRBD1	TRBV5-1	ASSLLTGGTGELF
TRBJ2-3	NA	NA	TRBV7-3	ASSLSTEMTDTQY
TRBJ2-7	NA	TRBD1	TRBV5-3	ARSRYRGPIPYEFVQY
TRBJ2-1	NA	TRBD1	TRBV5-1	ASSLGERTGGYF
TRBJ2-5	few	NA	TRBV4-1	ASSQDDFQETQY
TRBJ2-3	NA	NA	TRBV15	ATSRASDTQY
TRBJ1-2	NA	TRBD1	TRBV5-1	ASSEGQGFSHYGYT
TRBJ2-7	NA	NA	TRBV28	ASSLPGFSYEQY
TRBJ2-2	NA	NA	TRBV2	ASISGRGITGELF
TRBJ2-7	NA	NA	TRBV9	ASSAGLRTLGAEQY
TRBJ2-1	NA	NA	TRBV19	ASSIAEISYNEQF
TRBJ2-7	NA	TRBD2	TRBV11-2	ASSFGTSGYEQY
TRBJ1-1	once	NA	TRBV27	ASSSEGRKAF
TRBJ1-1	NA	NA	TRBV2	ASCREGITEAF
TRBJ2-1	NA	TRBD2	TRBV29-1	SVLAGNTYNEQF
TRBJ2-2	few	NA	TRBV7-3	ASSLQQGGTGELF
TRBJ1-5	NA	NA	TRBV18	ASSPSGNQPQH
TRBJ2-3	NA	TRBD2	TRBV6-1	ASSVRTSTVMDTQY